The rows below give T cell receptor beta chains drawn from one sample of a study of regulatory T cells in long-lasting Graves disease. TCRdb processed the multiplex PCR reads anew with MiXCR; each CDR3 protein has one entry. The sample has 500,000 to 800,000 distinct CDR3 sequences, 25% to 30% seen once; the top ten hold around 42%. This material consisted of peripheral blood mononuclear cells (PBMCs), taken when the disease was refractory, from a patient treated with antithyroid drugs. The receptors here all came from a female donor with Graves disease. Both conserved end residues are part of each CDR3. D genes are given only for firm matches. Clone size is stated in some rows and not others, as once, few, many or a class when expanded.

v_call	clone_size	d_call	j_call	cdr3_nt	cdr3_aa
TRBV6-5	few	-	TRBJ2-2	TGTGCCAGCAGTTACGTAGGGATCAACACCGGGGAGCTGTTTTTT	CASSYVGINTGELFF
TRBV7-6	few	TRBD2	TRBJ2-2	TGTGCCAGCAGCCTGGGGACTAGCGGGAGGGCCGGGGAGCTGTTTTTT	CASSLGTSGRAGELFF
TRBV6-5	few	-	TRBJ1-5	TGTGCCAGCAGTTACTCGACGGCAGGGTTGGGTCAGCCCCAGCATTTT	CASSYSTAGLGQPQHF
TRBV6-1	-	-	TRBJ1-6	TGTGCCAGCACCATTTCACGGGGGGGCTCCTGTAATTCACCCCTCCACTTT	CASTISRGGSCNSPLHF
TRBV20-1	-	TRBD2	TRBJ2-5	TGCAGTGCTAGCCGAGGGCTAGCGGGAGGAGAGACCCAGTACTTC	CSASRGLAGGETQYF
TRBV7-9	-	-	TRBJ2-1	TGTGCCAGCAGCTCCATAGGGACCCGGGTTTTCTACAATGAGCAGTTCTTC	CASSSIGTRVFYNEQFF
TRBV19	-	-	TRBJ1-1	TGTGCCAGTAGTATTAAAAGTGGGCTGAACACTGAAGCTTTCTTT	CASSIKSGLNTEAFF
TRBV6-5	-	-	TRBJ2-7	TGTGCCAGCAGTTCCGGAACAGGGTACGCGGAGAGCTCCTACGAGCAGTACTTC	CASSSGTGYAESSYEQYF
TRBV10-3	few	TRBD1	TRBJ1-1	TGTGCCATCAGTAAGACAGGGGGGAACACTGAAGCTTTCTTT	CAISKTGGNTEAFF
TRBV28	many	-	TRBJ1-4	TGTGCCAGCAGTTTGTCAGATGTGAGGTACGAAAAACTGTTTTTT	CASSLSDVRYEKLFF
TRBV3-1	-	-	TRBJ2-5	TGTGCCAGCAGCCAAGGTAGCGAACCCCAAGAGACCCAGTACTTC	CASSQGSEPQETQYF
TRBV6-2/TRBV6-3	few	-	TRBJ1-5	TGTGCCAGCAGTGAATTAAGTGGGGGGAGTTACAATCAGCCCCAGCATTTT	CASSELSGGSYNQPQHF
TRBV7-3	-	TRBD1	TRBJ1-2	TGTGCCAGCAGCAACTACAGGGGGCTTGGCTACACCTTC	CASSNYRGLGYTF
TRBV7-3	-	-	TRBJ1-1	TGTGCCAGCAGCTTACTGGGGGACGCTGAAGCTTTCTTT	CASSLLGDAEAFF
TRBV19	-	TRBD2	TRBJ2-7	TGTGCCACGTCAGCGGGAGCTTCCTCCTACTACGAGCAGTACTTC	CATSAGASSYYEQYF
TRBV20-1	few	-	TRBJ2-5	TGCAGTGCAGGGATCCGGGAGACCCAGTACTTC	CSAGIRETQYF
TRBV7-2	-	-	TRBJ2-5	TGTGCCAGCAGCCGGGCGGGGATCCAAGAGACCCAGTACTTC	CASSRAGIQETQYF